The subject of this entry is one T cell receptor (beta chain). The antigen remains unidentified. Amplification targeted TCR beta CDR3 regions from RNA transcripts. The TCR CDR3 first-round RT-PCR relied on the HTBI primer set. TCRdb re-analysed the multiplex PCR reads in MiXCR, keeping a single row per CDR3 protein. The sample shows 660,000 or so distinct CDR3 sequences, about 45% of them seen only once. The source of the sample is a study of T cells in Graves' hyperthyroidism and ophthalmopathy. Findings and limits, study-wide: Blood shared most expanded thyroid clonotypes above 0.001. Before onset, by a median of approximately 5.9 months, the model predicted ophthalmopathy.

CDR1 is LNHNV and CDR2 is YYDKDF in the germline V gene (reference sequence). V lost 5 bases and J 1 base, leaving 7 bases between the germline ends. The CDR3 sequence is 13 residues long. Sequencing was done on a sample of peripheral blood or thyroid tissue (not recorded which). The chain has TRBV15 and TRBJ2-3; no firm D call. The TCR sequence derives from an adult man with Graves' disease, either hyperthyroidism or ophthalmopathy (not recorded which). This CDR3 is CATSVLRTDTQYF. The DNA for the CDR3 is TGTGCCACCAGCGTGCTGCGCACAGATACGCAGTATTTT.